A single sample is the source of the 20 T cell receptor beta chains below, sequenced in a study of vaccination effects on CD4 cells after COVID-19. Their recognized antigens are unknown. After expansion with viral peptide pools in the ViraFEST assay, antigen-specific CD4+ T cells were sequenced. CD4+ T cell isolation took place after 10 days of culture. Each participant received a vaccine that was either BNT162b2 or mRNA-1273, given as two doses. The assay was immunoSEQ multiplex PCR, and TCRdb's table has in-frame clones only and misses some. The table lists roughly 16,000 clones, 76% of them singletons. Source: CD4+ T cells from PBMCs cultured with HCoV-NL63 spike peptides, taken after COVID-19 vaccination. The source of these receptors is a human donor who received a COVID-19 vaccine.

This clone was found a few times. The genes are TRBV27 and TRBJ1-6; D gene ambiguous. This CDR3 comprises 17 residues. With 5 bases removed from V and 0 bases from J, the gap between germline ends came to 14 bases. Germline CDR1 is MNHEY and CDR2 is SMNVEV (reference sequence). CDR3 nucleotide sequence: TGTGCCAGCAGTCCCCGTTTGACAAGCTCCTATAATTCACCCCTCCACTTT. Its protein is CASSPRLTSSYNSPLHF.

The DNA for the CDR3 is TGTGCCAGCTCACCAATGACAGGGGTGGATGAAAAACTGTTTTTT. Protein sequence: CASSPMTGVDEKLFF. This chain uses TRBV18 with TRBJ1-4, with 8 bases that match TRBD1. CDR1 KGHSH and CDR2 LQKENI come from the germline V gene. Unmatched junction bases numbered 5, after V lost 2 bases and J lost 6 bases. The CDR3 consists of 15 residues.

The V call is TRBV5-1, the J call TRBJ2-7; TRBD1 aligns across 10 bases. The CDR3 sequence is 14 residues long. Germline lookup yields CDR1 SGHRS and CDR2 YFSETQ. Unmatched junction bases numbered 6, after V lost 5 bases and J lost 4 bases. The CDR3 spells CASSRRQGAYEQYF. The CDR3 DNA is TGCGCCAGCAGTCGTAGACAGGGGGCTTACGAGCAGTACTTC. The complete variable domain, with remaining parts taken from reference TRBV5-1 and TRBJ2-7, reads KAGVTQTPRYLIKTRGQQVTLSCSPISGHRSVSWYQQTPGQGLQFLFEYFSETQRNKGNFPGRFSGRQFSNSRSEMNVSTLELGDSALYLCASSRRQGAYEQYFGPGTRLTVT.

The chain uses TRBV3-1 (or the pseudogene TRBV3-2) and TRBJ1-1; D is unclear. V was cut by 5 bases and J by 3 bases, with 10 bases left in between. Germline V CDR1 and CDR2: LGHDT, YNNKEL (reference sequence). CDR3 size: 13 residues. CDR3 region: CASSKFADTEAFF. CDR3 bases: TGTGCCAGCAGCAAGTTTGCGGACACTGAAGCTTTCTTT.

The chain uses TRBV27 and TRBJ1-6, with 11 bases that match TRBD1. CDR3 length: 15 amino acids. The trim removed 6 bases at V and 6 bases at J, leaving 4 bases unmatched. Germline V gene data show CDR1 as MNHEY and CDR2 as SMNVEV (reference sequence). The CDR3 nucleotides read TGTGCCAGCAGACACGGGACAGGGGGTAATTCACCCCTCCACTTT. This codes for CASRHGTGGNSPLHF.

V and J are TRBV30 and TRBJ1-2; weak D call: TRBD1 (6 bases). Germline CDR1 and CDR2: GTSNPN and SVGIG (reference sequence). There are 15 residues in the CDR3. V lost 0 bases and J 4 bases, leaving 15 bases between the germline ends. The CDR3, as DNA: TGTGCCTGGAGTGTATCGGGGGCCCCCAGCTATGGCTACACCTTC. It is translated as CAWSVSGAPSYGYTF. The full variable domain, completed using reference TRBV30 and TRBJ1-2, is SQTIHQWPATLVQPVGSPLSLECTVEGTSNPNLYWYRQAAGRGLQLLFYSVGIGQISSEVPQNLSASRPQDRQFILSSKKLLLSDSGFYLCAWSVSGAPSYGYTFGSGTRLTVV.

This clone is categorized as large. The CDR3 sequence: CASSRAEGSGRTQYF. For the CDR3, the DNA is TGTGCCAGCAGCCGGGCGGAGGGTAGCGGGAGGACGCAGTATTTT. The genes are TRBV7-9 and TRBJ2-3; 10 positions agree with TRBD2. Germline values: CDR1 SEHNR, CDR2 FQNEAQ (reference sequence). CDR3 length: 15 amino acids. The trim removed 5 bases at V and 9 bases at J, leaving 11 bases unmatched.

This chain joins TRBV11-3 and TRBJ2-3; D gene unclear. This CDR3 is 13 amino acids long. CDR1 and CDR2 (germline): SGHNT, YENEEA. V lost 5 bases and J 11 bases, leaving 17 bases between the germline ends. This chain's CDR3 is CASSRSPNGGQYF. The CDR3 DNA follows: TGTGCCAGCAGCCGCTCCCCCAATGGTGGGCAGTATTTT. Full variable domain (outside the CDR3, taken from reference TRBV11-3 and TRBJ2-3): EAGVVQSPRYKIIEKKQPVAFWCNPISGHNTLYWYLQNLGQGPELLIRYENEEAVDDSQLPKDRFSAERLKGVDSTLKIQPAELGDSAVYLCASSRSPNGGQYFGPGTRLTVL.

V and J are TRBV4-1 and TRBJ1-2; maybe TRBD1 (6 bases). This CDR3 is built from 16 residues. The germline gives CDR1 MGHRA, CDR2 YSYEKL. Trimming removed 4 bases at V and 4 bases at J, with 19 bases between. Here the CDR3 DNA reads TGCGCCAGCAGCCCCTCGGGGGTCAGGGGAGCCTATGGCTACACCTTC. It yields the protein CASSPSGVRGAYGYTF.

This chain's CDR3 is CSASPDDGYTF. The CDR3 coding sequence is TGCAGTGCTAGCCCCGATGACGGCTACACCTTC. The chain joins TRBV20-1 to TRBJ1-2; D is uncertain. Germline assignment: CDR1 DFQATT and CDR2 SNEGSKA (reference sequence). Trimming cost V 3 bases and J 8 bases, with 10 bases left between them. The CDR3 consists of 11 residues.

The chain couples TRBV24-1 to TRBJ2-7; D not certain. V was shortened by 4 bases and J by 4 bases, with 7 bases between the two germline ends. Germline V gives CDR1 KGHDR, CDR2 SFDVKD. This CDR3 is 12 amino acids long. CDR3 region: CATSDRPYEQYF. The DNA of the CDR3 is TGTGCCACCAGTGACCGACCGTACGAGCAGTACTTC.

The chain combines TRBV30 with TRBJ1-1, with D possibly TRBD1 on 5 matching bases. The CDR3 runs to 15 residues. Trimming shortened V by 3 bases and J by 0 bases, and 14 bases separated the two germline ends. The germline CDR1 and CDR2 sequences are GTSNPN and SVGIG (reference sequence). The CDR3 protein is CAWSPYRPLNTEAFF. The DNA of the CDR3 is TGTGCCTGGAGCCCCTACAGGCCGTTGAACACTGAAGCTTTCTTT. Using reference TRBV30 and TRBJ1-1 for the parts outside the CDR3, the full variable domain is SQTIHQWPATLVQPVGSPLSLECTVEGTSNPNLYWYRQAAGRGLQLLFYSVGIGQISSEVPQNLSASRPQDRQFILSSKKLLLSDSGFYLCAWSPYRPLNTEAFFGQGTRLTVV.

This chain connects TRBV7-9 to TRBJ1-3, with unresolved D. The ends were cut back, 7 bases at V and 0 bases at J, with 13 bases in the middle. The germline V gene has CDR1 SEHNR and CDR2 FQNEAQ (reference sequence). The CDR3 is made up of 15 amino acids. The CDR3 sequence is CASTKELISGNTIYF. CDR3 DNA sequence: TGTGCCAGCACAAAAGAGCTAATCTCTGGAAACACCATATATTTT. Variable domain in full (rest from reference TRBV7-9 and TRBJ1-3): DTGVSQNPRHKITKRGQNVTFRCDPISEHNRLYWYRQTLGQGPEFLTYFQNEAQLEKSRLLSDRFSAERPKGSFSTLEIQRTEQGDSAMYLCASTKELISGNTIYFGEGSWLTVV.

DNA for the CDR3: TGTGCCAGTAGTACAACGACCGGGAAAAGGAATTCACCCCTCCACTTT. It specifies CASSTTTGKRNSPLHF. V gene TRBV19 combines with J gene TRBJ1-6; D is ambiguous. CDR1 and CDR2 from the germline V gene are LNHDA and SQIVND (reference sequence). The CDR3 is made up of 16 amino acids. Trimming removed 4 bases from V and 7 bases from J, with 17 bases in between.

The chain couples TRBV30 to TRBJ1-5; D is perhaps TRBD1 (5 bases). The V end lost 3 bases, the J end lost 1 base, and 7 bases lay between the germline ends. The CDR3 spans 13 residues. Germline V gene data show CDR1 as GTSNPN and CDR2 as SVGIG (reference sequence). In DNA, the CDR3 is TGTGCCTGGAGCGGGGACAGCAATCAGCCCCAGCATTTT. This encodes CAWSGDSNQPQHF.

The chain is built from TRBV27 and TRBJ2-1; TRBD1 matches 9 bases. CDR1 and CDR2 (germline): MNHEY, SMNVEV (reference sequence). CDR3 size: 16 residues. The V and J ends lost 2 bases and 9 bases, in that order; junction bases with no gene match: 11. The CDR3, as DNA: TGTGCCAGCAGTTTAGTGGGGGACAGGGCCGACAGTGAGCAGTTCTTC. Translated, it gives CASSLVGDRADSEQFF.

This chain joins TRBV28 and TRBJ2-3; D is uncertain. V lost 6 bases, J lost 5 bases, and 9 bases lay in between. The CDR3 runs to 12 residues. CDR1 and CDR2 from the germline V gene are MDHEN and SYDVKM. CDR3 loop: CASRSTVDTQYF. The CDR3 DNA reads TGTGCCAGCAGGTCAACGGTAGATACGCAGTATTTT.

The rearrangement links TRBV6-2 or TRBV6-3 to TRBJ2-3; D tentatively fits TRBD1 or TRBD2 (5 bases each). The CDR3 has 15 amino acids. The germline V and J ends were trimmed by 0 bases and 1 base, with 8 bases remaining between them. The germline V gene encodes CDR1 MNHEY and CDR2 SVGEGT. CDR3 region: CASSYSGVGTDTQYF. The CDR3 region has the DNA TGTGCCAGCAGTTACTCGGGGGTGGGCACAGATACGCAGTATTTT.

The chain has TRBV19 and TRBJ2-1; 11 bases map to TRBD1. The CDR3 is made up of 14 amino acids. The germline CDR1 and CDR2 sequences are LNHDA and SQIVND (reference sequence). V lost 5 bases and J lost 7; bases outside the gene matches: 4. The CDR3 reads CASSRTGGKNEQFF. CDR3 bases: TGTGCCAGTAGTCGGACAGGGGGCAAGAATGAGCAGTTCTTC.

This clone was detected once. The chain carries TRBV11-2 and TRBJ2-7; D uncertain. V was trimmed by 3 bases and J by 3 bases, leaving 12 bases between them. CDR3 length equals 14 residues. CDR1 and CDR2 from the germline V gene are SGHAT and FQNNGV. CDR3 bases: TGTGCCAGCAGCTTGGACGGCCTTCACTACGAGCAGTACTTC. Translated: CASSLDGLHYEQYF.